The rows below give T cell receptor beta chains drawn from one sample of a study of PD-L1 blockade in urothelial cancer. Sequencing was performed with immunoSEQ multiplex PCR; in TCRdb, only in-frame clones are kept and a portion is missing. This table holds around 26,000 clones, approximately 86% found once. Source: PBMCs, taken around atezolizumab (anti-PD-L1) treatment. The receptors derive from a man aged 55 to 70 with urothelial cancer. The CDR3 runs from the conserved cysteine through the conserved F or W. A D gene is named only where the DNA matches it firmly. Not every row has a clone size; where given, it reads once, few, many or a size class.

CDR3nt: TGTGCCACCTCCTCCCGCCCCGCAGTGAACACTGAAGCTTTCTTT
CDR3aa: CATSSRPAVNTEAFF
j_gene: TRBJ1-1
abundance: NA
v_gene: TRBV19
d_gene: NA

CDR3nt: TGTGCCAGCAGTTTACTCGTAAGGAGAGTGAACACTGAAGCTTTCTTT
CDR3aa: CASSLLVRRVNTEAFF
j_gene: TRBJ1-1
abundance: NA
v_gene: TRBV27
d_gene: NA

CDR3nt: TGTGCCAGCAGCCAAGACGGAGGGGTCTTGTACAATGAGCAGTTCTTC
CDR3aa: CASSQDGGVLYNEQFF
j_gene: TRBJ2-1
abundance: few
v_gene: TRBV4-2
d_gene: NA

CDR3nt: TGTGCCAGCAGCATCCGGTCTGCGGGAGTAACAGATACGCAGTATTTT
CDR3aa: CASSIRSAGVTDTQYF
j_gene: TRBJ2-3
abundance: NA
v_gene: TRBV9
d_gene: TRBD2

CDR3nt: TGCGCCAGCAGCTCGAGCGGGAGTGGCAAAAACATTCAGTACTTC
CDR3aa: CASSSSGSGKNIQYF
j_gene: TRBJ2-4
abundance: once
v_gene: TRBV5-1
d_gene: TRBD2

CDR3nt: TGTGCCAGTAGTATAGCGGGAAAGGGCAATGAGCAGTTCTTC
CDR3aa: CASSIAGKGNEQFF
j_gene: TRBJ2-1
abundance: NA
v_gene: TRBV19
d_gene: NA

CDR3nt: TGCGCCAGCAAACGACTAGCGGGAACCGACGAGCAGTACTTC
CDR3aa: CASKRLAGTDEQYF
j_gene: TRBJ2-7
abundance: NA
v_gene: TRBV4-1
d_gene: TRBD2

CDR3nt: TGTGCCAGTAGTATCTTTCGGGGGACCGGGGAGCTGTTTTTT
CDR3aa: CASSIFRGTGELFF
j_gene: TRBJ2-2
abundance: NA
v_gene: TRBV19
d_gene: NA

CDR3nt: TGTGCCAGCTCACCGGGCGACCGGGGGGGAACCTACAATGAGCAGTTCTTC
CDR3aa: CASSPGDRGGTYNEQFF
j_gene: TRBJ2-1
abundance: NA
v_gene: TRBV18
d_gene: TRBD2

CDR3nt: TGTGCCAGCAGCCCCACCCCCAAGACATTGACTGAAGCTTTCTTT
CDR3aa: CASSPTPKTLTEAFF
j_gene: TRBJ1-1
abundance: medium-sized
v_gene: TRBV5-5
d_gene: NA

CDR3nt: TGTGCCAGTAGGGGAGGTGGGACCCCGATTTGGGAGCAGTACTTC
CDR3aa: CASRGGGTPIWEQYF
j_gene: TRBJ2-7
abundance: NA
v_gene: TRBV19
d_gene: NA

CDR3nt: TGTGCCAGCAGTTACGGGACAGCTTACAATGAGCAGTTCTTC
CDR3aa: CASSYGTAYNEQFF
j_gene: TRBJ2-1
abundance: few
v_gene: TRBV6-5
d_gene: TRBD1

CDR3nt: TGTGCCACCAGCCCGGGACAGGGGGCCGGCCTGTTTTTT
CDR3aa: CATSPGQGAGLFF
j_gene: TRBJ1-4
abundance: NA
v_gene: TRBV15
d_gene: TRBD1

CDR3nt: TGCGCCAGCAGAGAAATTAGCGGGGGTCAAGGGAATGAGCAGTTCTTC
CDR3aa: CASREISGGQGNEQFF
j_gene: TRBJ2-1
abundance: NA
v_gene: TRBV4-1
d_gene: TRBD2

CDR3nt: TGCGCCAGCAGTGATCTCGGGACAGATGACCAGTACTTC
CDR3aa: CASSDLGTDDQYF
j_gene: TRBJ2-5
abundance: few
v_gene: TRBV10-1
d_gene: TRBD1

CDR3nt: TGTGCCAGCAGTTACAAAGACAGGGAGTACGAGCAGTACTTC
CDR3aa: CASSYKDREYEQYF
j_gene: TRBJ2-7
abundance: once
v_gene: TRBV6-6
d_gene: TRBD1

CDR3nt: TGTGCCAGCAGCAACGGACTAGCGGGCTACTCGTTCTTC
CDR3aa: CASSNGLAGYSFF
j_gene: TRBJ2-1
abundance: NA
v_gene: TRBV6-5
d_gene: TRBD2

CDR3nt: TGTGCCAGCAGCTCGGGACAGGGGGCCTACAATGAGCAGTTCTTC
CDR3aa: CASSSGQGAYNEQFF
j_gene: TRBJ2-1
abundance: NA
v_gene: TRBV7-9
d_gene: TRBD1

CDR3nt: TGCGCCAGCAGCCAAGACTGGGACAGCCCCTCTGGGGCCAACGTCCTGACTTTC
CDR3aa: CASSQDWDSPSGANVLTF
j_gene: TRBJ2-6
abundance: NA
v_gene: TRBV4-3
d_gene: TRBD1

CDR3nt: TGTGCCAGCAGCTTTAGACTAGCGGGGTTACTCACCACGGAGACCCAGTACTTC
CDR3aa: CASSFRLAGLLTTETQYF
j_gene: TRBJ2-5
abundance: NA
v_gene: TRBV7-9
d_gene: TRBD2

CDR3nt: TGTGCCAGCACGGACACAGCGGGGTCCTACAATGAGCAGTTCTTC
CDR3aa: CASTDTAGSYNEQFF
j_gene: TRBJ2-1
abundance: NA
v_gene: TRBV6-1
d_gene: TRBD2

CDR3nt: TGCGCCAGCAGCTTGGACGGGAACTCTGGAAACACCATATATTTT
CDR3aa: CASSLDGNSGNTIYF
j_gene: TRBJ1-3
abundance: once
v_gene: TRBV5-1
d_gene: NA

CDR3nt: TGTGCCAGCAGCTTAGCGGGGGGGAAAAGTGAGCAGTTCTTC
CDR3aa: CASSLAGGKSEQFF
j_gene: TRBJ2-1
abundance: NA
v_gene: TRBV7-3
d_gene: TRBD2

CDR3nt: TGTGCCAGCAGCGTAGACGTCAGTTCACCCCTCCACTTT
CDR3aa: CASSVDVSSPLHF
j_gene: TRBJ1-6
abundance: NA
v_gene: TRBV9
d_gene: NA

CDR3nt: TGTGCCAGCAGCTTGGGAGGGGGCATGCCCACAGATACGCAGTATTTT
CDR3aa: CASSLGGGMPTDTQYF
j_gene: TRBJ2-3
abundance: NA
v_gene: TRBV5-4
d_gene: TRBD1

CDR3nt: TGCGCCAGCAGCACCAGACTGGAACAAGAGACCCAGTACTTC
CDR3aa: CASSTRLEQETQYF
j_gene: TRBJ2-5
abundance: once
v_gene: TRBV5-1
d_gene: NA

CDR3nt: TGTGCCAGCAGCTTGGCCGGGACAGGGGGCGCAGTCCGGACTGAAGCTTTCTTT
CDR3aa: CASSLAGTGGAVRTEAFF
j_gene: TRBJ1-1
abundance: NA
v_gene: TRBV5-4
d_gene: TRBD1

CDR3nt: TGTGCCAGCAGCTTACAGGGGGCTTACACCGGGGAGCTGTTTTTT
CDR3aa: CASSLQGAYTGELFF
j_gene: TRBJ2-2
abundance: NA
v_gene: TRBV7-3
d_gene: TRBD1

CDR3nt: TGCGCCAGCAGCGGGACAGGGCCCTCCTACGAGCAGTACTTC
CDR3aa: CASSGTGPSYEQYF
j_gene: TRBJ2-7
abundance: NA
v_gene: TRBV5-1
d_gene: TRBD1

CDR3nt: TGTGCCTGGACCGCGCAGGGTTTTTACGAGCAGTACTTC
CDR3aa: CAWTAQGFYEQYF
j_gene: TRBJ2-7
abundance: NA
v_gene: TRBV30
d_gene: NA

CDR3nt: TGTGCCAGCAGTGATTCTCTCGTACTAGCTGTAGATACGCAGTATTTT
CDR3aa: CASSDSLVLAVDTQYF
j_gene: TRBJ2-3
abundance: NA
v_gene: TRBV2
d_gene: NA

CDR3nt: TGCGCCAGCAGCTTATCGGGTCTCTCCTACGAGCAGTACTTC
CDR3aa: CASSLSGLSYEQYF
j_gene: TRBJ2-7
abundance: NA
v_gene: TRBV5-1
d_gene: NA

CDR3nt: TGTGCCAGTAGTATGAGACAGGTTCTTCTAGCTGAAGCTTTCTTT
CDR3aa: CASSMRQVLLAEAFF
j_gene: TRBJ1-1
abundance: NA
v_gene: TRBV19
d_gene: NA

CDR3nt: TGCGCCAGCAGGCCCGGGACTTACATGAACACTGAAGCTTTCTTT
CDR3aa: CASRPGTYMNTEAFF
j_gene: TRBJ1-1
abundance: NA
v_gene: TRBV5-1
d_gene: NA

CDR3nt: TGTGCCAGCAGCGGGGGACTAGCGGCAGATACGCAGTATTTT
CDR3aa: CASSGGLAADTQYF
j_gene: TRBJ2-3
abundance: once
v_gene: TRBV9
d_gene: TRBD2

CDR3nt: TGTGCCTTTTCTAGCGGGGGAGGAACAGATACGCAGTATTTT
CDR3aa: CAFSSGGGTDTQYF
j_gene: TRBJ2-3
abundance: NA
v_gene: TRBV30
d_gene: TRBD2

CDR3nt: TGTGCCAGCAGTTTCTTACCGGGGGTAGATCAGCCCCAGCATTTT
CDR3aa: CASSFLPGVDQPQHF
j_gene: TRBJ1-5
abundance: NA
v_gene: TRBV27
d_gene: NA

CDR3nt: TGTGCCAGCAGCCACCTCTTCCGAGGGAGGGCCTACGAGCAGTACTTC
CDR3aa: CASSHLFRGRAYEQYF
j_gene: TRBJ2-7
abundance: NA
v_gene: TRBV14
d_gene: TRBD2

CDR3nt: TGTGCCAGCAGCTATAAGACTAGCGGGAGTGTAGATACGCAGTATTTT
CDR3aa: CASSYKTSGSVDTQYF
j_gene: TRBJ2-3
abundance: NA
v_gene: TRBV7-9
d_gene: TRBD2

CDR3nt: TGTGCCAGTAAGAGGGGGCTCGGGGATCTTCACTATGGCTACACCTTC
CDR3aa: CASKRGLGDLHYGYTF
j_gene: TRBJ1-2
abundance: NA
v_gene: TRBV19
d_gene: TRBD1

CDR3nt: TGCGCCAGCAGCTTGGAAGGACAGGGGTTGAACACTGAAGCTTTCTTT
CDR3aa: CASSLEGQGLNTEAFF
j_gene: TRBJ1-1
abundance: NA
v_gene: TRBV5-1
d_gene: TRBD1

CDR3nt: TGTGCCACCAGCGTCGCGGGGACAGGGATGAACACTGAAGCTTTCTTT
CDR3aa: CATSVAGTGMNTEAFF
j_gene: TRBJ1-1
abundance: NA
v_gene: TRBV15
d_gene: TRBD1

CDR3nt: TGTGCCTCGGGGGTTGGTGCGGGGCACACCTTC
CDR3aa: CASGVGAGHTF
j_gene: TRBJ1-2
abundance: once
v_gene: TRBV30
d_gene: NA

CDR3nt: TGTGCCAGCAGTGGGGGACCGGGGGTGAACACTGAAGCTTTCTTT
CDR3aa: CASSGGPGVNTEAFF
j_gene: TRBJ1-1
abundance: NA
v_gene: TRBV2
d_gene: NA

CDR3nt: TGTGCAAGTCGTCCCCGCGGGACTAGCGGGAGTTACGAGGAGTGCACAGATACGCAGTATTTT
CDR3aa: CASRPRGTSGSYEECTDTQYF
j_gene: TRBJ2-3
abundance: once
v_gene: TRBV12-2
d_gene: NA

CDR3nt: TGTGCCAGTAGGGTCAGGGGTCCCTATGGCTACACCTTC
CDR3aa: CASRVRGPYGYTF
j_gene: TRBJ1-2
abundance: few
v_gene: TRBV19
d_gene: NA

CDR3nt: TGCGCCAGCAGCTTAGTTGCGGGAGTTGCCAAAAACATTCAGTACTTC
CDR3aa: CASSLVAGVAKNIQYF
j_gene: TRBJ2-4
abundance: NA
v_gene: TRBV5-1
d_gene: TRBD2

CDR3nt: TGTGCCAGCAGCCAAGGACAGACGAACACCGGGGAGCTGTTTTTT
CDR3aa: CASSQGQTNTGELFF
j_gene: TRBJ2-2
abundance: NA
v_gene: TRBV14
d_gene: NA

CDR3nt: TGCGCCAGCAGCTCCGGAGGTAGGGCAGACTACGAGCAGTACTTC
CDR3aa: CASSSGGRADYEQYF
j_gene: TRBJ2-7
abundance: NA
v_gene: TRBV5-1
d_gene: NA

CDR3nt: TGTGCCAGCAGCCGCGACAGGGGCAATCAGCCCCAGCATTTT
CDR3aa: CASSRDRGNQPQHF
j_gene: TRBJ1-5
abundance: NA
v_gene: TRBV2
d_gene: TRBD1

CDR3nt: TGCGCCAGCAGCTTGGATGGGAACCTGAGGGCCTACGAGCAGTACTTC
CDR3aa: CASSLDGNLRAYEQYF
j_gene: TRBJ2-7
abundance: NA
v_gene: TRBV5-1
d_gene: NA

CDR3nt: TGTGCCAGCAGCTTCGACAGGGGCAATCAGCCCCAGCATTTT
CDR3aa: CASSFDRGNQPQHF
j_gene: TRBJ1-5
abundance: NA
v_gene: TRBV7-2
d_gene: TRBD1

CDR3nt: TGTGCCTGGAGTGGGGCGATTCAAGAGACCCAGTACTTC
CDR3aa: CAWSGAIQETQYF
j_gene: TRBJ2-5
abundance: NA
v_gene: TRBV30
d_gene: NA

CDR3nt: TGTGCCAGCAGTGAAACAGGGGACTATGGCTACACCTTC
CDR3aa: CASSETGDYGYTF
j_gene: TRBJ1-2
abundance: NA
v_gene: TRBV28
d_gene: TRBD1

CDR3nt: TGTGCCAGCAGCGTAAAGGGGGACACCTACGAGCAGTACTTC
CDR3aa: CASSVKGDTYEQYF
j_gene: TRBJ2-7
abundance: NA
v_gene: TRBV9
d_gene: NA

CDR3nt: TGTGCCAGCAGCCCGGACTCCAATGAGCAGTTCTTC
CDR3aa: CASSPDSNEQFF
j_gene: TRBJ2-1
abundance: NA
v_gene: TRBV11-2
d_gene: NA

CDR3nt: TGCGCCAGCAGGGGGGGAGGGATCAGCACTGAAGCTTTCTTT
CDR3aa: CASRGGGISTEAFF
j_gene: TRBJ1-1
abundance: NA
v_gene: TRBV5-1
d_gene: NA